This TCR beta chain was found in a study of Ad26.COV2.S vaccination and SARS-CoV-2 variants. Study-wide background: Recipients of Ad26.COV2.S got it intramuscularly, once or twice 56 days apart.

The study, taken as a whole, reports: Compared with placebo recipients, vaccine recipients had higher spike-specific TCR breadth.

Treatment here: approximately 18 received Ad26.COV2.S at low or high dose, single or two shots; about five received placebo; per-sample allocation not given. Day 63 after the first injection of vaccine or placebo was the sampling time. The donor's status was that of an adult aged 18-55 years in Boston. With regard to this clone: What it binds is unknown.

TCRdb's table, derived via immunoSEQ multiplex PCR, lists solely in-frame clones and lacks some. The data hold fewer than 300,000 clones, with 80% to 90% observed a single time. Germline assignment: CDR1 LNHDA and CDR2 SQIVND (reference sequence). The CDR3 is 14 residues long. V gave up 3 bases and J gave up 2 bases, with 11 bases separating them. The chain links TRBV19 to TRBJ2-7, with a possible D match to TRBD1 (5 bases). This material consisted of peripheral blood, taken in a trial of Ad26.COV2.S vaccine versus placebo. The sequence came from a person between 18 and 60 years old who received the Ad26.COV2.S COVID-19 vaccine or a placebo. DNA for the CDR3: TGTGCCAGTAGTATTTCAGGGCTGGCCTACGAGCAGTACTTC. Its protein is CASSISGLAYEQYF.